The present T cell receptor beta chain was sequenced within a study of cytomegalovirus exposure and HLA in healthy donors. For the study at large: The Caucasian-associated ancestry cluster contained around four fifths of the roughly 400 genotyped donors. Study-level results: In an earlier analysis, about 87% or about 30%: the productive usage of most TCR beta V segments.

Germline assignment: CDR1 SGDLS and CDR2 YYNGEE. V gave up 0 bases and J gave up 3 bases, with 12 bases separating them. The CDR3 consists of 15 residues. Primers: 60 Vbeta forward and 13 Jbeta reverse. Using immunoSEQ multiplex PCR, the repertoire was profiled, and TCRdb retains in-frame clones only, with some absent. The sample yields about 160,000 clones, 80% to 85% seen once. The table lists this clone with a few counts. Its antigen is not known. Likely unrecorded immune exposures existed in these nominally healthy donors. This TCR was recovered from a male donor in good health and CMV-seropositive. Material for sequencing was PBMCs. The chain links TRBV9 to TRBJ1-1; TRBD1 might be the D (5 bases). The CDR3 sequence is CASSVAGGGYTEAFF. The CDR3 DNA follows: TGTGCCAGCAGCGTAGCTGGGGGGGGGTACACTGAAGCTTTCTTT.